These T cell receptor beta chains were read from a single sample in a study of blood T cell repertoires in COVID-19. Profiled with immunoSEQ multiplex PCR; TCRdb holds only in-frame clones, not every one. The table records tens of thousands of clones, about four fifths of them present only once. The sequencing sample was made of peripheral blood. The receptors were sampled from a man aged 80 or over with COVID-19, enrolled during active disease. Both conserved end residues are part of each CDR3. The D gene is left open where the match is weak. The listing skips clone size in some rows; elsewhere it reads once, few, many or a size class.

j_gene: TRBJ2-1; abundance: NA; v_gene: TRBV7-2; d_gene: NA; CDR3aa: CASSLAGASYNEQFF; CDR3nt: TGTGCCAGCAGCTTAGCGGGAGCCTCCTACAATGAGCAGTTCTTC
j_gene: TRBJ2-3; abundance: NA; v_gene: TRBV19; d_gene: TRBD1; CDR3aa: CASSPRRDRISSTDTQYF; CDR3nt: TGTGCCAGTAGTCCGCGCCGGGACAGAATATCTAGCACAGATACGCAGTATTTT
j_gene: TRBJ1-5; abundance: NA; v_gene: TRBV2; d_gene: NA; CDR3aa: CASSELIPGQPQHF; CDR3nt: TGTGCCAGCAGTGAACTAATACCAGGTCAGCCCCAGCATTTT
j_gene: TRBJ1-1; abundance: NA; v_gene: TRBV20-1; d_gene: NA; CDR3aa: CSASKNTEAFF; CDR3nt: TGCAGTGCTTCCAAGAACACTGAAGCTTTCTTT
j_gene: TRBJ2-2; abundance: NA; v_gene: TRBV6-1; d_gene: NA; CDR3aa: CASSEEGDTNTGELFF; CDR3nt: TGTGCCAGCAGTGAAGAAGGGGACACGAACACCGGGGAGCTGTTTTTT
j_gene: TRBJ1-2; abundance: NA; v_gene: TRBV6-4; d_gene: TRBD1; CDR3aa: CASSAGQGYGYTF; CDR3nt: TGTGCCAGCAGCGCGGGACAGGGCTATGGCTACACCTTC
j_gene: TRBJ1-3; abundance: once; v_gene: TRBV6-2/TRBV6-3; d_gene: NA; CDR3aa: CASSYDPVGSSGNTIYF; CDR3nt: TGTGCCAGCAGTTACGACCCGGTGGGCAGCTCTGGAAACACCATATATTTT
j_gene: TRBJ2-7; abundance: NA; v_gene: TRBV5-1; d_gene: TRBD1; CDR3aa: CASSLAGTGSYEQYF; CDR3nt: TGCGCCAGCAGCTTGGCTGGGACAGGGTCCTACGAGCAGTACTTC
j_gene: TRBJ2-3; abundance: NA; v_gene: TRBV3-1/TRBV3-2; d_gene: TRBD1; CDR3aa: CASSLRTGGTDTQYF; CDR3nt: TGTGCCAGCAGCCTCCGGACAGGGGGCACAGATACGCAGTATTTT
j_gene: TRBJ1-4; abundance: NA; v_gene: TRBV6-5; d_gene: NA; CDR3aa: CASSGDISERLFF; CDR3nt: TGTGCCAGCAGCGGGGACATAAGCGAAAGACTGTTTTTT
j_gene: TRBJ1-4; abundance: once; v_gene: TRBV18; d_gene: NA; CDR3aa: CASSPRRQGSEKLFF; CDR3nt: TGTGCCAGCTCACCACGGCGGCAGGGGAGTGAAAAACTGTTTTTT
j_gene: TRBJ1-2; abundance: few; v_gene: TRBV30; d_gene: NA; CDR3aa: CAWSPLAGLIDGYTF; CDR3nt: TGTGCCTGGAGTCCCCTCGCAGGCTTGATAGACGGCTACACCTTC
j_gene: TRBJ2-3; abundance: NA; v_gene: TRBV2; d_gene: TRBD2; CDR3aa: CASRGLAGIDTQYF; CDR3nt: TGTGCCAGCAGGGGACTAGCGGGAATAGATACGCAGTATTTT
j_gene: TRBJ2-3; abundance: NA; v_gene: TRBV10-2; d_gene: TRBD2; CDR3aa: CASCGDGGSLSTDTQYF; CDR3nt: TGCGCCAGCTGTGGCGACGGGGGGTCCCTTAGCACAGATACGCAGTATTTT
j_gene: TRBJ1-5; abundance: NA; v_gene: TRBV19; d_gene: NA; CDR3aa: CASSIDRTGSEQPQHF; CDR3nt: TGTGCCAGTAGTATAGATCGAACGGGTTCGGAACAGCCCCAGCATTTT
j_gene: TRBJ2-4; abundance: NA; v_gene: TRBV2; d_gene: NA; CDR3aa: CASSEGGIQYF; CDR3nt: TGTGCCAGCAGTGAAGGAGGCATTCAGTACTTC
j_gene: TRBJ1-6; abundance: NA; v_gene: TRBV19; d_gene: NA; CDR3aa: CASTPPGAGRNSPLHF; CDR3nt: TGTGCCAGTACCCCCCCCGGTGCAGGGCGTAATTCACCCCTCCACTTT
j_gene: TRBJ2-5; abundance: few; v_gene: TRBV4-1; d_gene: TRBD1; CDR3aa: CASSPSTGSGQETQYF; CDR3nt: TGCGCCAGCAGCCCATCGACAGGGTCCGGGCAAGAGACCCAGTACTTC
j_gene: TRBJ2-3; abundance: NA; v_gene: TRBV11-2; d_gene: TRBD2; CDR3aa: CASSLPSGSRADTQYF; CDR3nt: TGTGCCAGCAGCTTACCGAGCGGGAGTAGGGCGGATACGCAGTATTTT
j_gene: TRBJ2-1; abundance: NA; v_gene: TRBV10-1; d_gene: NA; CDR3aa: CASSESYGGGYNEQFF; CDR3nt: TGCGCCAGCAGTGAGTCGTATGGGGGCGGCTACAATGAGCAGTTCTTC
j_gene: TRBJ1-6; abundance: once; v_gene: TRBV19; d_gene: NA; CDR3aa: CAVGEGRNSPLHF; CDR3nt: TGTGCCGTGGGGGAGGGTCGGAATTCACCCCTCCACTTT
j_gene: TRBJ2-5; abundance: NA; v_gene: TRBV11-2; d_gene: NA; CDR3aa: CASSFYGETQYF; CDR3nt: TGTGCCAGCAGCTTCTACGGAGAGACCCAGTACTTC
j_gene: TRBJ2-7; abundance: few; v_gene: TRBV5-4; d_gene: NA; CDR3aa: CASSSGEGLSSYEQYF; CDR3nt: TGTGCCAGCAGCTCGGGGGAAGGCTTGAGCTCCTACGAGCAGTACTTC
j_gene: TRBJ2-6; abundance: once; v_gene: TRBV11-2; d_gene: NA; CDR3aa: CASSHFGANVLTF; CDR3nt: TGTGCCAGCAGCCACTTTGGGGCCAACGTCCTGACTTTC
j_gene: TRBJ1-1; abundance: NA; v_gene: TRBV15; d_gene: NA; CDR3aa: CATSLEIRTEAFF; CDR3nt: TGTGCCACCAGCTTAGAGATTAGAACTGAAGCTTTCTTT
j_gene: TRBJ2-7; abundance: NA; v_gene: TRBV27; d_gene: TRBD2; CDR3aa: CASSLSRPSGVREQYF; CDR3nt: TGTGCCAGCAGTTTATCGAGACCTAGCGGGGTGCGCGAGCAGTACTTC